Listed here is a single T cell receptor beta chain. This table comes from immunoSEQ multiplex PCR, and its TCRdb copy is limited to in-frame clones, with some not included. This sample has around 500,000 clones; 70% to 90% occur once, and the top ten carry 3.2%. This sample stems from a study of blood T cell repertoires in COVID-19. Trimming took 1 base from V and 6 from J, leaving 16 bases between them. Germline values: CDR1 LNHNV, CDR2 YYDKDF (reference sequence). The CDR3 extends over 16 amino acids. The source material was peripheral blood. The sequence was obtained from a human donor in a cohort sampled during active COVID-19. The chain couples TRBV15 to TRBJ1-5, with D uncertain. The CDR3 here is CATSRVSGWVLQPQHF. The CDR3 nucleotides are TGTGCCACCAGCAGAGTCTCGGGTTGGGTACTTCAGCCCCAGCATTTT.